Here is one TCR beta chain with its context. The sample is drawn from a study of blood T cell repertoires in COVID-19. As for the study in general: Samples representing acute and convalescent COVID-19 were sourced from the United States, Italy and Spain.

V gave up 8 bases and J gave up 4 bases; unmatched junction bases: 5. The V gene's germline CDR1 is LNHDA and CDR2 SQIVND (reference sequence). CDR3 length equals 13 residues. In the source study's methods: The assay estimated nucleated cells by amplifying reference gene primers. Assay used: immunoSEQ multiplex PCR; TCRdb lists only in-frame clones, some missing. Clone size and the V and J calls come from that table; the DNA yielded D and trimming. The table lists tens of thousands of clones, about 85% of them singletons. This clonotype was sampled from a woman between 45 and 65 years old with COVID-19, enrolled during active disease. What was sequenced was peripheral blood. The chain uses TRBV19 and TRBJ2-5; 9 bases map to TRBD1. In DNA form, the CDR3 reads TGTGCCAGTGGACAGGGGCATCGAGAGACCCAGTACTTC. Translating gives CASGQGHRETQYF.